A selection of T cell receptor beta chains follows, all from one sample in a study of post-analysis software for immune sequencing data. One entry per CDR3 protein, called by TCRdb with MiXCR from the PCR reads. The sample lists 750,000 to 950,000 distinct CDR3 sequences, under 70% occurring once. Source material: blood. The receptors come from a girl aged 10 to 17 with multiple sclerosis. Each CDR3 is given with its conserved first and last residue. D genes are given only for firm matches. Size is omitted from some rows. Given values are once, few, many or a class for expanded clones.

>TRBV10-1|13|NA|NA|TRBJ2-4
CASSDVGGNIQYF
TGCGCCAGCAGTGACGTCGGAGGAAACATTCAGTACTTC
>TRBV2|13|NA|once|TRBJ1-5
CASRAGSNQPQHF
TGTGCCAGCAGGGCAGGGTCTAATCAGCCCCAGCATTTT
>TRBV6-1|16|NA|few|TRBJ2-5
CAGGQWAGSIQETQYF
TGTGCCGGAGGGCAGTGGGCGGGGAGTATACAAGAGACCCAGTACTTC
>TRBV6-5|16|NA|few|TRBJ2-4
CASSYSRVLAKNIQYF
TGTGCCAGCAGTTACTCGCGAGTTCTAGCCAAAAACATTCAGTACTTC
>TRBV7-9|16|TRBD1|NA|TRBJ2-7
CASSLASGQPLYEQYF
TGTGCCAGCAGCTTAGCGTCGGGACAGCCGTTGTACGAGCAGTACTTC
>TRBV13|15|NA|NA|TRBJ2-3
CASSLATPGADTQYF
TGTGCCAGCAGCTTAGCGACGCCAGGAGCAGATACGCAGTATTTT
>TRBV7-3|16|NA|NA|TRBJ2-3
CASSPGRGRPRDTQYF
TGTGCCAGCAGCCCGGGCCGGGGGCGGCCCAGAGATACGCAGTATTTT
>TRBV7-2|15|TRBD2|few|TRBJ2-1
CASSLDSGSYNEQFF
TGTGCCAGCAGCTTAGATAGCGGGAGTTACAATGAGCAGTTCTTC
>TRBV15|15|NA|NA|TRBJ2-3
CATSRDRARTDTQYF
TGTGCCACCAGCAGAGATCGAGCCCGCACAGATACGCAGTATTTT
>TRBV5-1|14|NA|NA|TRBJ2-3
CASSIWQAPDTQYF
TGCGCCAGCAGCATTTGGCAGGCCCCGGATACGCAGTATTTT
>TRBV6-1|17|TRBD1|NA|TRBJ2-7
CASSRRAGTGSYNEQYF
TGTGCCAGCAGTAGGAGAGCCGGGACAGGATCCTACAATGAGCAGTACTTC
>TRBV7-9|14|TRBD1|NA|TRBJ1-2
CASSLEGTAYGYTF
TGTGCCAGCAGCTTAGAAGGGACAGCCTATGGCTACACCTTC
>TRBV5-1|16|NA|many|TRBJ2-3
CASSPRLTDHTDTQYF
TGCGCCAGCAGCCCGAGGCTGACGGACCACACAGATACGCAGTATTTT
>TRBV4-2|16|TRBD1|NA|TRBJ2-5
CASSQVGAGGEKTQYF
TGTGCCAGCAGCCAAGTCGGGGCAGGGGGCGAGAAGACCCAGTACTTC
>TRBV7-9|13|NA|NA|TRBJ2-7
CASSSPGTFEQYF
TGTGCCAGCAGCTCCCCCGGGACCTTCGAGCAGTACTTC
>TRBV7-9|15|TRBD1|NA|TRBJ1-2
CASSLEPGQGYGYTF
TGTGCCAGCAGCTTAGAACCGGGACAGGGTTATGGCTACACCTTC
>TRBV27|13|NA|few|TRBJ1-2
CATGSGWNYGYTF
TGTGCCACCGGGAGCGGTTGGAACTATGGCTACACCTTC
>TRBV7-3|15|NA|NA|TRBJ2-1
CASSLTLAPYNEQFF
TGTGCCAGCAGCTTAACCCTTGCGCCCTACAATGAGCAGTTCTTC
>TRBV3-1|17|TRBD2|once|TRBJ2-5
CASSQDRIAGDGETQYF
TGTGCCAGCAGCCAAGATAGAATAGCGGGGGACGGAGAGACCCAGTACTTC
>TRBV7-2|16|NA|NA|TRBJ2-1
CASSLALRGWAFEQFF
TGTGCCAGCAGCTTAGCGCTGAGGGGCTGGGCGTTTGAGCAGTTCTTC
>TRBV7-6|14|TRBD1|NA|TRBJ2-1
CASLMGTGNNEQFF
TGTGCCAGCCTCATGGGGACAGGGAACAATGAGCAGTTCTTC
>TRBV20-1|12|NA|NA|TRBJ2-2
CSARGDTGELFF
TGCAGTGCTAGGGGGGACACCGGGGAGCTGTTTTTT
>TRBV5-1|15|TRBD1|NA|TRBJ2-7
CASSRNRGNPYEQYF
TGCGCCAGCAGCCGGAACAGGGGTAATCCCTACGAGCAGTACTTC
>TRBV9|12|NA|NA|TRBJ1-1
CASSVVTGDPFF
TGTGCCAGCAGCGTAGTGACAGGCGATCCTTTCTTT
>TRBV28|16|NA|few|TRBJ2-7
CASSLRADWAPYEQYF
TGTGCCAGCAGTTTAAGGGCGGATTGGGCCCCATACGAGCAGTACTTC
>TRBV5-1|17|NA|NA|TRBJ2-1
CASSGGARTASYNEQFF
TGCGCCAGCAGCGGGGGCGCCAGGACAGCCTCCTACAATGAGCAGTTCTTT
>TRBV10-1|14|NA|NA|TRBJ2-3
CASSGRDRTDTQYF
TGCGCCAGCAGTGGAAGGGATCGGACAGATACGCAGTATTTT
>TRBV12-3/TRBV12-4|17|NA|few|TRBJ2-7
CASSSLRGVTRAYEQYF
TGTGCCAGCAGTTCACTAAGGGGGGTCACTCGGGCCTACGAGCAGTACTTC
>TRBV5-1|18|TRBD1|NA|TRBJ2-6
CASSLSSGTGTGANVLTF
TGCGCCAGCAGCTTGAGTTCCGGGACAGGGACTGGGGCCAACGTCCTGACTTTC
>TRBV4-1|16|TRBD2|once|TRBJ2-1
CASSQPTSGSIYEQFF
TGCGCCAGCAGCCAACCGACTAGCGGGAGTATCTATGAGCAGTTCTTC
>TRBV6-5|20|NA|few|TRBJ2-7
CASSWDRGGRGRDTTYEQYF
TGTGCCAGCAGTTGGGACCGCGGGGGACGAGGGCGGGACACTACCTACGAGCAGTACTTC
>TRBV3-1|12|NA|NA|TRBJ1-1
CASSQDHVKAFF
TGTGCCAGCAGCCAAGATCACGTAAAGGCTTTCTTT
>TRBV20-1|13|TRBD2|few|TRBJ2-7
CSAEAGAAYEQYF
TGCAGTGCCGAAGCGGGAGCGGCCTACGAGCAGTACTTC
>TRBV14|12|NA|NA|TRBJ2-7
CASSQDFNEQYF
TGTGCCAGCAGCCAAGATTTTAACGAGCAGTACTTC
>TRBV5-1|16|NA|NA|TRBJ1-1
CASSLVGGGMNTEAFF
TGCGCCAGCAGCTTGGTCGGTGGGGGCATGAACACTGAAGCTTTCTTT
>TRBV20-1|11|NA|few|TRBJ1-2
CSARQGDGYTF
TGCAGTGCTCGCCAGGGAGATGGCTACACCTTC
>TRBV5-1|14|TRBD2|NA|TRBJ2-1
CASSLVAGGNEQFF
TGCGCCAGCAGCCTGGTAGCGGGGGGGAATGAGCAGTTCTTC
>TRBV6-6|12|NA|NA|TRBJ1-1
CASSYDNTEAFF
TGTGCCAGCAGTTACGATAACACTGAAGCTTTCTTT
>TRBV11-2|16|NA|NA|TRBJ2-7
CASSFRTPNSSYEQYF
TGTGCCAGCAGCTTCAGGACACCAAACAGCTCCTACGAGCAGTACTTC
>TRBV7-8|16|TRBD1|NA|TRBJ2-5
CARSLGPGTGGETQYF
TGTGCCAGAAGCTTAGGTCCAGGGACAGGGGGCGAGACCCAGTACTTC
>TRBV12-3/TRBV12-4|15|TRBD1|few|TRBJ1-2
CASRRQGVGEYGYTF
TGTGCCAGCAGACGACAGGGGGTTGGGGAATATGGCTACACCTTC
>TRBV4-1|16|NA|NA|TRBJ2-3
CASSQGFGGGADTQYF
TGCGCCAGCAGCCAAGGATTCGGCGGTGGGGCAGATACGCAGTATTTT
>TRBV5-1|13|NA|few|TRBJ2-4
CASRELGKNIQYF
TGCGCCAGCAGGGAGTTGGGCAAAAACATTCAGTACTTC
>TRBV6-1|17|TRBD2|NA|TRBJ2-7
CASSELGGGATSYEQYF
TGTGCCAGCAGTGAATTAGGCGGGGGGGCGACCTCCTACGAGCAGTACTTC
>TRBV5-1|15|TRBD2|NA|TRBJ2-1
CASSVVGGRFNEQFF
TGCGCCAGCAGCGTGGTTGGCGGGAGGTTCAATGAGCAGTTCTTC
>TRBV20-1|17|NA|NA|TRBJ1-6
CSARGRRAISYNSPLHF
TGCAGTGCTAGAGGCAGAAGGGCGATCTCCTATAATTCACCCCTCCACTTT